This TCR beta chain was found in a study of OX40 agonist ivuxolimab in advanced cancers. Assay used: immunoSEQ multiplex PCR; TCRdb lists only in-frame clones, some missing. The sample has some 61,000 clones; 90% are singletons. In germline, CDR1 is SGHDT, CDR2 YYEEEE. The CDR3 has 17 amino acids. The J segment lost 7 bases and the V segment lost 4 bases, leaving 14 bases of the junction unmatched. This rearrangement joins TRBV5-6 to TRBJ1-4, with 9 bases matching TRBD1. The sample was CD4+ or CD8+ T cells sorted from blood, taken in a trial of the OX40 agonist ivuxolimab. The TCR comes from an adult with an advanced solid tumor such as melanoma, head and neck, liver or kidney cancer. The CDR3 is CASSTAKNRDRVEKLFF. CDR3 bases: TGTGCCAGCAGCACAGCGAAGAATAGGGACAGGGTTGAAAAACTGTTTTTT.